One and the same sample provided the 22 T cell receptor beta chains below, sequenced in a study of blood T cells in healthy people across ages. Together with a sample-barcoded 5' primer, a J-beta primer mix was included in a second PCR lasting about 7 to 11 cycles. One entry per CDR3 protein results from TCRdb running MiXCR on the 5' RACE reads. The table has hundreds of thousands of distinct CDR3 sequences, around 21% seen once; the top ten hold around 3.4%. Sequencing used blood. All receptors derive from a man aged 65-85 years in good health.

There are a few counts of this clonotype. This clone may be a read error of a much larger clone one base away. The chain links TRBV12-3 or TRBV12-4 to TRBJ1-5; 8 bases are shared with TRBD1. The length of the CDR3 is 16 residues. With V trimmed by 8 bases and J by 0 bases, 9 bases remained unmatched. CDR3: CASGHAGTGSNQPQHF. Written as DNA, the CDR3 is TGTGCCAGCGGTCACGCGGGGACAGGTAGCAATCAGCCCCAGCATTTT.

The chain recombines TRBV23-1 with TRBJ2-2; perhaps D is TRBD1 or TRBD2 (5 bases each). TRBV23-1 is an open reading frame whose function is uncertain. With 4 bases removed from V and 4 bases from J, the gap between germline ends came to 10 bases. This CDR3 is 14 amino acids long. CDR3 in DNA: TGCGCCAGCAGTCTGCCAGGGAGCACCGGGGAGCTGTTTTTT. Protein sequence: CASSLPGSTGELFF.

In this sample, this clonotype turned up once. The rearrangement links TRBV7-2 to TRBJ2-5, with TRBD2 matching over 11 bases. CDR3 length equals 15 residues. Losses at the gene ends were 5 bases for V and 2 bases for J; bases not matched to a gene: 4. The germline CDR1 and CDR2 sequences are SGHTA and FQGNSA. As DNA, the CDR3 is TGTGCCAGCAGCAAGACTAGCGGGACTCAAGAGACCCAGTACTTC. Translation: CASSKTSGTQETQYF.

The chain uses TRBV10-2 and TRBJ2-3; the match to TRBD2 covers 9 bases. The CDR3 totals 15 residues. Trimming took 2 bases from V and 3 from J; bases not matched to a gene: 3. Germline lookup yields CDR1 WSHSY and CDR2 SAAADI. Here the CDR3 DNA reads TGCGCCAGCAGTGAGGCGACTAGCGGAACAGATACGCAGTATTTT. This encodes CASSEATSGTDTQYF.

This clonotype was observed many times. J is TRBJ2-5 and V is TRBV5-1; D call uncertain. Germline V gene data show CDR1 as SGHRS and CDR2 as YFSETQ. V shed 4 bases and J shed 5 bases, with 6 bases lying between them. The CDR3 extends over 11 amino acids. The CDR3 spells CASSASETQYF. The CDR3 coding sequence is TGCGCCAGCAGCGCCAGCGAGACCCAGTACTTC.

This clonotype was seen only a few times. The chain is built from TRBV20-1 and TRBJ2-7; D possibly matches TRBD1 or TRBD2 (7 bases each). Trimming shortened V by 6 bases and J by 0 bases, and 15 bases separated the two germline ends. The CDR3 covers 14 residues. Germline V lookup: CDR1 DFQATT, CDR2 SNEGSKA (reference sequence). CDR3 DNA: TGCAGTGCAACTCAGGGGGGGAGCTCCTACGAGCAGTACTTC. Amino acids: CSATQGGSSYEQYF.

The chain uses TRBV3-1 and TRBJ2-5, with TRBD1 matching 9 bases. Germline V gene data show CDR1 as LGHDT and CDR2 as YNNKEL (reference sequence). Germline trimming cut 6 bases from V and 0 bases from J; bases unmatched to any gene: 20. This CDR3 contains 20 residues. In nucleotides, the CDR3 is TGTGCCAGCAGGCAACGCCGTAGAGTACAGGGGGCGAAGTACCAAGAGACCCAGTACTTC. It is translated as CASRQRRRVQGAKYQETQYF.

V gene TRBV20-1 combines with J gene TRBJ2-7; TRBD2 is a possible D gene (5 bases). Trimming took off 4 bases at V and 5 bases at J, with 12 bases between the two ends. CDR1 DFQATT and CDR2 SNEGSKA come from the germline V gene (reference sequence). This CDR3 region has 12 residues. CDR3 residues: CSANYGKNEQYF. CDR3 DNA sequence: TGCAGTGCTAATTACGGGAAAAACGAGCAGTACTTC.

The V call is TRBV18, the J call TRBJ1-4, with D uncertain. The V gene's germline CDR1 is KGHSH and CDR2 LQKENI. This CDR3 is 17 amino acids long. V gave up 6 bases and J gave up 4 bases, with 21 bases separating them. CDR3 coding DNA: TGTGCCAGCTCGCGGGATCGTTTGGGGTGGAGTAATGAAAAACTGTTTTTT. It yields the protein CASSRDRLGWSNEKLFF.

This clonotype occurred a few times. This may come from a read error, since a much larger clone is one base off. J is TRBJ1-1 and V is TRBV12-3 or TRBV12-4; TRBD1 agrees at 7 bases. The CDR3 covers 11 residues. Germline trimming cut 7 bases from V and 7 bases from J; bases unmatched to any gene: 3. The CDR3 is CASMTGIEAFF. The CDR3, as DNA: TGTGCCAGCATGACAGGGATTGAAGCTTTCTTT.

Comments on this clonotype: Germline and junction disagree at one end, which may indicate a read error. The chain is built from TRBV4-1 and TRBJ1-1, with a weak D call TRBD1 (5 bases). The CDR3 runs to 14 residues. Germline V gene data show CDR1 as MGHRA and CDR2 as YSYEKL. The CDR3 loop reads CAGSPGRGYTEAFF. CDR3 in DNA: TGCGCCGGCAGCCCGGGGCGCGGGTACACTGAAGCTTTCTTT.

This clonotype was counted only a few times. This chain joins TRBV6-1 and TRBJ2-3; 8 nucleotides agree with TRBD1. CDR1 is MNHNS and CDR2 is SASEGT in the germline V gene. V lost 4 bases to trimming and J lost 2 bases; unmatched junction nucleotides: 5. The CDR3 sequence is 15 residues long. The CDR3 sequence is CASSGRDRNTDTQYF. The CDR3 DNA is TGTGCCAGCAGTGGCCGGGACAGGAACACAGATACGCAGTATTTT.

In this sample, this clonotype turned up a few times. This chain connects TRBV5-5 to TRBJ2-5; D possibly uses TRBD1 or TRBD2 (5 bases each). The J call may be in error: the DNA end matches TRBJ2-7 better. The CDR3 loop spans 14 amino acids. Germline V gives CDR1 SGHKS, CDR2 YYEKEE (reference sequence). The CDR3 nucleotides are TGTGCCAGCAGCTTGGCCAGGGATGCGGGCGAGCAGTACTTC. Protein sequence: CASSLARDAGEQYF.

This clonotype was recorded a few times. The chain links TRBV30 to TRBJ1-6, with a possible D match to TRBD1 (6 bases). CDR1 GTSNPN and CDR2 SVGIG come from the germline V gene (reference sequence). There are 14 residues in the CDR3. Trimming took 4 bases from V and 10 from J, leaving 17 bases between them. The CDR3 region has the DNA TGTGCCTGGACCCCGGGGGGCTCACGATCACCCCTCCACTTT. This translates into CAWTPGGSRSPLHF.

The chain is built from TRBV20-1 and TRBJ2-5, with D possibly being TRBD1 (6 bases). The J call is in doubt because the DNA end fits TRBJ2-7 better. Germline CDR1 and CDR2: DFQATT and SNEGSKA (reference sequence). The CDR3 sequence is 13 residues long. The CDR3 region is CSARSTGSYEQYF. CDR3 in DNA: TGCAGTGCTAGATCTACAGGGTCCTACGAGCAGTACTTC.

The rearrangement joins TRBV5-6 to TRBJ2-5; 7 bases map to TRBD2. The J call could be wrong; TRBJ2-1 is a better fit for the DNA end. Germline V gives CDR1 SGHDT, CDR2 YYEEEE. This CDR3 has 15 amino acids. The CDR3 nucleotides are TGTGCCAGCAGCTTCTCCCCAGGACTAGACAATGAGCAGTTCTTC. This codes for CASSFSPGLDNEQFF.

In its sample, this clonotype was seen a few times. The CDR3 loop reads CASNKNRAGANVLTF. Written as DNA, the CDR3 is TGTGCCAGCAATAAAAACAGGGCTGGGGCCAACGTCCTGACTTTC. The chain joins TRBV2 to TRBJ2-6, with D maybe TRBD1 (6 bases). Germline CDR1 and CDR2: SNHLY and FYNNEI. V was cut by 7 bases and J by 2 bases, with 12 bases left in between. CDR3 length: 15 residues.

The V and J genes are TRBV27 and TRBJ2-7, with 7 positions matching TRBD2. Per germline, CDR1 MNHEY and CDR2 SMNVEV (reference sequence). The CDR3 consists of 15 residues. V trimming: 6 bases; J trimming: 0 bases; junction bases outside the gene matches: 8. The DNA of the CDR3 is TGTGCCAGCAGCCAGACGGGAGGTTACTCCTACGAGCAGTACTTC. It yields the protein CASSQTGGYSYEQYF.

This clonotype was observed a few times. This sequence joins TRBV3-1 and TRBJ2-5, with D perhaps TRBD1 (6 bases). CDR1 is LGHDT, CDR2 YNNKEL, per germline (reference sequence). V was clipped by 1 base and J by 1 base, with 13 bases between them. The CDR3 runs 16 residues. CDR3 region: CASSQAWTAPQETQYF. CDR3 nucleotide sequence: TGTGCCAGCAGCCAAGCCTGGACAGCACCCCAAGAGACCCAGTACTTC.

V and J are TRBV20-1 and TRBJ1-1; 7 nucleotides agree with TRBD1. The CDR3 sequence is 15 residues long. Germline lookup yields CDR1 DFQATT and CDR2 SNEGSKA (reference sequence). V shed 4 bases and J 3 bases; nucleotides not matched to a gene: 11. The CDR3 sequence is CSANQGTGAYTEAFF. Here the CDR3 DNA reads TGCAGTGCTAATCAAGGAACAGGGGCCTACACTGAAGCTTTCTTT.

This clonotype has more than one count but fewer than ten. The V and J genes are TRBV12-3 or TRBV12-4 and TRBJ1-5, with D unclear. V was trimmed by 3 bases and J by 0 bases, leaving 9 bases between them. The length of the CDR3 is 15 residues. CDR3 sequence reads: CASSFAGNSNQPQHF. Written as DNA, the CDR3 is TGTGCCAGCAGTTTTGCCGGAAATAGCAATCAGCCCCAGCATTTT.

The V gene is TRBV6-6, the J gene TRBJ1-2; D uncertain. CDR3 length: 14 residues. Germline loops: CDR1 MNHNY, CDR2 SVGAGI (reference sequence). V gave up 5 bases and J gave up 4 bases, with 14 bases separating them. The CDR3 sequence is CASSESTKGYGYTF. CDR3 nucleotide sequence: TGTGCCAGCAGTGAGTCTACCAAGGGCTATGGCTACACCTTC.